The source of this T cell receptor (beta chain) is a study of CD8 T cells in ankylosing spondylitis. Whole-study findings and limits: Blood of patients with ankylosing spondylitis appeared to be characterized by a TCR beta motif of 8 or 9 highly homologous variants. Several of the motif variants were reported before in synovial fluid and blood from reactive arthritis.

Note on this clonotype: Its antigen is not known.

Quantitative 5'-RACE was performed with molecular barcodes, and it yielded the TCR beta libraries. TCRdb fed the 5' RACE reads into MiXCR, producing one record per CDR3 protein. The sample has more than 400,000 distinct CDR3 sequences; approximately 5.3% are singletons. The CDR3 covers 16 residues. Germline V CDR1 and CDR2: MNHNS, SASEGT. V was cut by 6 bases and J by 6 bases, with 20 bases left in between. The genes are TRBV6-1 and TRBJ2-2; possibly TRBD2 for D (7 bases). Sequencing was done on a sample of blood, either unsorted or a sorted T cell fraction (not recorded which). The clonotype was recovered from a male donor with ankylosing spondylitis. The CDR3 loop reads CASRPYSGGSAGELFF. The CDR3 DNA is TGTGCCAGCAGGCCCTATTCGGGGGGCAGCGCCGGGGAGCTGTTTTTT.